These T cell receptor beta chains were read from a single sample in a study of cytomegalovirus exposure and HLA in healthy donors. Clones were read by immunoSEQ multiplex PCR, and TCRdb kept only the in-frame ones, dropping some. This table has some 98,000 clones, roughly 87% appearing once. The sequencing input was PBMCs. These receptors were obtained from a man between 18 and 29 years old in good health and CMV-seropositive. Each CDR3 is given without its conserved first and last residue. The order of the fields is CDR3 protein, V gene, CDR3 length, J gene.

ASSTSGGLETQY,TRBV7-2,12,TRBJ2-5
ASSTNRRSTDTQY,TRBV19,13,TRBJ2-3
ASTNYRENTEAF,TRBV5-1,12,TRBJ1-1
ASSQVYGTSERYEQY,TRBV14,15,TRBJ2-7
ASSISTEAYEQY,TRBV19,12,TRBJ2-7
SGSGGREAF,TRBV29-1,9,TRBJ1-1
ASRPGLETDTQY,TRBV7-9,12,TRBJ2-3
ASALGQDHYEQY,TRBV27,12,TRBJ2-7
ASSLQGPGELF,TRBV13,11,TRBJ2-2
ASRQGQGESYGYT,TRBV28,13,TRBJ1-2
ASSIHGDQPQH,TRBV6-1,11,TRBJ1-5
ASSQDGTPYGYT,TRBV28,12,TRBJ1-2
ASSLTGGSSYEQY,TRBV7-3,13,TRBJ2-7
ASQGSDTQY,TRBV11-3,9,TRBJ2-3
ASAKDIANTGELF,TRBV12-5,13,TRBJ2-2
ASTRDQETQY,TRBV11-2,10,TRBJ2-5
SASPGVGAF,TRBV20-1,9,TRBJ1-1
ASSPPAGHTGELF,TRBV18,13,TRBJ2-2
ASTIRQGDLF,TRBV6-1,10,TRBJ2-2
ASSESSGSWYEQY,TRBV6-1,13,TRBJ2-7
ASSLGLAGTLYEQY,TRBV7-6,14,TRBJ2-7
ASSLTAVAESYEQY,TRBV5-1,14,TRBJ2-7